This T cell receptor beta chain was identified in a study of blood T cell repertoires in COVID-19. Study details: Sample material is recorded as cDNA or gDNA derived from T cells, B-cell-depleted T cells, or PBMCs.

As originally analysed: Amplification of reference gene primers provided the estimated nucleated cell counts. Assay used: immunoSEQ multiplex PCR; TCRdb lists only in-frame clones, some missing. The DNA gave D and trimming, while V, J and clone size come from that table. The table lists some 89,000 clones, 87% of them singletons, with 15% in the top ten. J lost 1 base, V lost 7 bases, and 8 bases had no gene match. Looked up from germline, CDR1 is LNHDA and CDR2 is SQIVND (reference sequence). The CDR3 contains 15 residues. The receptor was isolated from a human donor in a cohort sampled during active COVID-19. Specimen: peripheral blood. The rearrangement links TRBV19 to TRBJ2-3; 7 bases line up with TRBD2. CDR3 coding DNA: TGTGCCAGTACCGCCGGGGGGTGGGGCACAGATACGCAGTATTTT. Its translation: CASTAGGWGTDTQYF.